The entry that follows covers one T cell receptor beta chain sequence. The source of the sample is a study of blood T cell repertoires in COVID-19. Profiled with immunoSEQ multiplex PCR; TCRdb holds only in-frame clones, not every one. Of roughly 330,000 clones listed, 87% were seen once; the top ten hold around 6%. Germline-derived CDR1 and CDR2 are SGHVS and FQNEAQ. V was cut by 1 base and J by 7 bases, with 11 bases left in between. This CDR3 has 14 amino acids. The chain uses TRBV7-8 and TRBJ1-5, with D perhaps TRBD1 (5 bases). This sequence originates from a woman aged 30 to 39 who had recovered from COVID-19. The sequencing sample was made of PBMCs or T cells enriched from blood (not recorded which). CDR3 coding DNA: TGTGCCAGCAGCTTAGAGGGCGGGGGACAGCCCCAGCATTTT. Translation gives CASSLEGGGQPQHF.